This passage covers 26 T cell receptor beta chains from one sample sequenced in a study of control samples from healthy donors and cancer patients. Using immunoSEQ multiplex PCR, the repertoire was profiled, and TCRdb retains in-frame clones only, with some absent. The sample consists of over 150,000 clones, 90% to 95% of them appearing once. The specimen sequenced was blood. The origin of the receptors is a man between 18 and 29 years old in good health.

The chain is built from TRBV18 and TRBJ2-2, with TRBD1 identical over 8 bases. This CDR3 is built from 15 residues. V was clipped by 3 bases and J by 7 bases; unmatched bases: 7. Germline lookup yields CDR1 KGHSH and CDR2 LQKENI. For the CDR3, the DNA is TGTGCCAGCTCACCCCGGACAGGGAGGCTCGGGGAGCTGTTTTTT. Translated: CASSPRTGRLGELFF.

This rearrangement joins TRBV6-1 to TRBJ2-1; 7 bases fit TRBD2. Looked up from germline, CDR1 is MNHNS and CDR2 is SASEGT. The CDR3 covers 14 residues. V shed 2 bases, J shed 8 bases, and the junction held 6 bases outside the gene matches. Here the CDR3 reads CASSEQLAGDEQFF. For the CDR3, the DNA is TGTGCCAGCAGTGAACAATTGGCGGGGGATGAGCAGTTCTTC.

This rearrangement joins TRBV19 to TRBJ2-7; 7 nucleotides line up with TRBD1. Trimming took 5 bases from V and 2 from J; bases not matched to a gene: 6. The CDR3 has 14 amino acids. The germline CDR1 and CDR2 sequences are LNHDA and SQIVND (reference sequence). The CDR3 is CASSSRQGTYEQYF. The CDR3 nucleotides read TGTGCCAGTAGTTCCCGACAGGGTACCTACGAGCAGTACTTC. Together with reference TRBV19 and TRBJ2-7, the CDR3 gives the full variable domain: DGGITQSPKYLFRKEGQNVTLSCEQNLNHDAMYWYRQDPGQGLRLIYYSQIVNDFQKGDIAEGYSVSREKKESFPLTVTSAQKNPTAFYLCASSSRQGTYEQYFGPGTRLTVT.

This clone was recorded only once. J is TRBJ1-1 and V is TRBV29-1; the D gene is possibly TRBD1 (5 bases). Per germline, CDR1 SQVTM and CDR2 ANQGSEA. V shed 5 bases and J shed 10 bases, with 14 bases lying between them. The CDR3 spans 11 residues. The CDR3: CSVWFQGTAFF. Here the CDR3 DNA reads TGCAGCGTTTGGTTCCAGGGAACAGCTTTCTTT.

CDR3 in amino acids: CASRQVWNTEAFF. CDR3 bases: TGCGCCAGCCGGCAGGTGTGGAACACTGAAGCTTTCTTT. The V and J genes are TRBV4-1 and TRBJ1-1; D unresolved. Germline CDR1 reads MGHRA; CDR2 reads YSYEKL. V lost 8 bases and J lost 1, with 11 bases in between. This CDR3 has 13 amino acids.

V and J are TRBV18 and TRBJ2-2; D gene uncertain. Looked up from germline, CDR1 is KGHSH and CDR2 is LQKENI. V was shortened by 1 base and J by 4 bases, with 10 bases between the two germline ends. This CDR3 has 15 residues. The CDR3 protein is CASSPQGIGTGELFF. The CDR3 coding sequence is TGTGCCAGCTCACCACAAGGGATTGGCACCGGGGAGCTGTTTTTT.

This chain joins TRBV12-2 and TRBJ2-3; TRBD2, as called in the table, went unchecked against the DNA. TRBV12-2 is an annotated pseudogene. This CDR3 is 18 amino acids long. The CDR3 loop is CASRSPPYLSSPTDTQYF. CDR3 nucleotide sequence: TGTGCAAGTCGCTCCCCGCCCTATCTGTCTAGCCCGACAGATACGCAGTATTTT.

The V and J genes are TRBV28 and TRBJ1-4; 7 bases are shared with TRBD1. V shed 3 bases, J shed 10 bases, and the junction held 5 bases outside the gene matches. This CDR3 is 13 amino acids long. Germline V CDR1 and CDR2: MDHEN, SYDVKM. CDR3 nucleotides: TGTGCCAGCAGTTTGCAGGGGGGTGGAAAACTGTTTTTT. Encoded protein: CASSLQGGGKLFF.

The genes are TRBV5-1 and TRBJ2-5; TRBD1 agrees at 7 bases. This CDR3 is built from 15 residues. Germline V CDR1 and CDR2: SGHRS, YFSETQ. V shed 0 bases and J 1 base; nucleotides not matched to a gene: 3. CDR3 DNA sequence: TGCGCCAGCAGCTTGGCGGGACAGATCCAAGAGACCCAGTACTTC. Translated, it gives CASSLAGQIQETQYF.

There are a few counts of this clone. The chain combines TRBV14 with TRBJ1-1; D unclear. Per the germline V gene, CDR1 is SGHDN and CDR2 is FVKESK. V shed 4 bases and J shed 0 bases, with 15 bases lying between them. The length of the CDR3 is 16 residues. The CDR3 DNA sequence: TGTGCCAGCAGCCCTGGAGGTTCAGCAATGAACACTGAAGCTTTCTTT. Its translation: CASSPGGSAMNTEAFF.

This clone was detected only once. The chain couples TRBV6-5 to TRBJ1-1; weak D call: TRBD1 (6 bases). V was trimmed by 1 base and J by 3 bases, leaving 12 bases between them. The CDR3 length is 15 residues. CDR1 and CDR2 (germline): MNHEY, SVGAGI. The CDR3 coding sequence is TGTGCCAGCAGTTACTGGGACAAGGGGGACACTGAAGCTTTCTTT. Residues: CASSYWDKGDTEAFF.

The chain is built from TRBV23-1 and TRBJ1-1; D perhaps matches TRBD1 (6 bases). TRBV23-1 is identified as an open reading frame with a role that is uncertain. The V gene lost 4 bases and the J gene lost 0 bases, with 18 bases spanning the gap. The CDR3 length is 17 residues. CDR3 nucleotide sequence: TGCGCCAGCAGTCTATCAGGGGTACCTGTTCTGAACACTGAAGCTTTCTTT. It is translated as CASSLSGVPVLNTEAFF.

The V gene is TRBV20-1, the J gene TRBJ1-4, with D possibly being TRBD1 (6 bases). This CDR3 is built from 14 residues. CDR1 DFQATT and CDR2 SNEGSKA come from the germline V gene (reference sequence). Trimming removed 3 bases from V and 7 bases from J, with 15 bases in between. The CDR3 region has the DNA TGCAGTGCTAGTTTTTCCAGGGGAGGTGAAAAACTGTTTTTT. Translation gives CSASFSRGGEKLFF.

This sequence joins TRBV13 and TRBJ1-6, with TRBD1 as a possible D gene (5 bases). The V end was cut by 1 base, the J end by 5 bases, with 21 bases between. The CDR3 is 19 residues long. From germline, CDR1 is PRHDT and CDR2 FYEKMQ (reference sequence). CDR3 protein: CASSLAGRRPGDDNSPLHF. CDR3 bases: TGTGCCAGCAGCTTAGCGGGGCGTCGGCCGGGGGACGATAATTCACCCCTCCACTTT.

This clone was counted a single time. The V call is TRBV10-1, the J call TRBJ2-7, with a tentative D call TRBD2 (7 bases). V was clipped by 6 bases and J by 3 bases, with 18 bases between them. The CDR3 spans 15 residues. Germline V gene lookup returns CDR1 WNHNN and CDR2 SYGVQD (reference sequence). This CDR3 is CASRGRGTPLYEQYF. The CDR3 DNA sequence: TGCGCCAGCAGAGGGCGGGGGACACCTCTCTACGAGCAGTACTTC.

The DNA for the CDR3 is TGTGCCAGCAGCTTAAAGGGACTCTCCCCCCTTGGGCAGTTCTTC. Its translation is CASSLKGLSPLGQFF. This chain uses TRBV7-2 with TRBJ2-1; D possibly corresponds to TRBD2 (6 bases). V lost 2 bases, J lost 12 bases, and 20 bases lay in between. The CDR3 consists of 15 residues. Germline loops: CDR1 SGHTA, CDR2 FQGNSA.

The chain is built from TRBV9 and TRBJ1-6; no clear D gene. Germline CDR1 SGDLS, CDR2 YYNGEE. The CDR3 is made up of 16 amino acids. Trimming removed 0 bases at V and 6 bases at J, with 13 bases between. In DNA, the CDR3 is TGTGCCAGCAGCGTAGACCCCTGGGGTGGTAATTCACCCCTCCACTTT. Amino acid sequence: CASSVDPWGGNSPLHF. The whole variable domain, filled in from reference TRBV9 and TRBJ1-6, reads DSGVTQTPKHLITATGQRVTLRCSPRSGDLSVYWYQQSLDQGLQFLIQYYNGEERAKGNILERFSAQQFPDLHSELNLSSLELGDSALYFCASSVDPWGGNSPLHFGNGTRLTVT.

This chain links TRBV5-1 with TRBJ2-6; D is undetermined. The CDR3 extends over 16 amino acids. Germline lookup yields CDR1 SGHRS and CDR2 YFSETQ. Trimming stripped 0 bases from V and 0 bases from J, with 7 bases between. As DNA, the CDR3 is TGCGCCAGCAGCTTGGCTCTGATCTCTGGGGCCAACGTCCTGACTTTC. It translates to CASSLALISGANVLTF.

The chain has TRBV24-1 and TRBJ2-2; 8 positions agree with TRBD2. V shed 1 base, J shed 3 bases, and the junction held 3 bases outside the gene matches. Per the germline V gene, CDR1 is KGHDR and CDR2 is SFDVKD. The CDR3 length is 16 residues. The DNA of the CDR3 is TGTGCCACCAGTGATTTTCGGGGGGGGGACACCGGGGAGCTGTTTTTT. It is translated as CATSDFRGGDTGELFF.

V gene TRBV3-1 (or the pseudogene TRBV3-2) combines with J gene TRBJ1-4; TRBD1 is a possible D gene (5 bases). From germline, CDR1 is LGHDT and CDR2 YNNKEL (reference sequence). Trimming removed 1 base from V and 6 bases from J, with 12 bases in between. The CDR3 length is 15 residues. CDR3 in amino acids: CASSQGGEVYEKLFF. In nucleotides, the CDR3 is TGTGCCAGCAGCCAAGGGGGGGAGGTCTATGAAAAACTGTTTTTT.

The count of this clone is one. J is TRBJ1-1 and V is TRBV5-6; D is perhaps TRBD1 (5 bases). V was clipped by 6 bases and J by 4 bases, with 19 bases between them. The germline CDR1 and CDR2 sequences are SGHDT and YYEEEE. The CDR3 sequence is 15 residues long. CDR3 loop: CASTEVGAVRTEAFF. CDR3 DNA sequence: TGTGCCAGCACCGAGGTCGGGGCGGTTCGCACTGAAGCTTTCTTT.

The J gene is TRBJ2-3, the V gene TRBV7-5; TRBD1 is taken as the D call from the table, unchecked against the DNA. TRBV7-5 corresponds to a pseudogene. The CDR3 consists of 13 residues. The CDR3 loop is CALMTFFSDTQYF. CDR3 DNA: TGTGCCCTGATGACATTTTTCTCAGATACGCAGTATTTT.

On this clone itself: The same CDR3 also results from other DNA sequences found in this sample. The CDR3 here is CASSLGGGNSYNEQFF. CDR3 coding DNA: TGCGCCAGCAGCTTGGGAGGGGGCAACTCCTACAATGAGCAGTTCTTC. V usage is TRBV5-1 and J usage is TRBJ2-1; TRBD1 agrees at 7 bases. This CDR3 region has 16 residues. The V gene end was trimmed by 0 bases and the J gene end by 0 bases; junction bases not matched to a gene: 3. From germline, CDR1 is SGHRS and CDR2 YFSETQ.

The chain joins TRBV20-1 to TRBJ2-7; possible D gene TRBD2, 7 bases. The V and J ends lost 3 bases and 6 bases respectively, with 21 bases between them. CDR3 length: 15 residues. Germline V lookup: CDR1 DFQATT, CDR2 SNEGSKA (reference sequence). In nucleotides, the CDR3 is TGCAGTGCTAGTCCCTCGGGGGGCGGAGGATTCGAGCAGTACTTC. Its protein product is CSASPSGGGGFEQYF.

The chain carries TRBV29-1 and TRBJ1-1; possible D gene TRBD1, 5 bases. V was cut by 7 bases and J by 0 bases, with 9 bases left in between. CDR1 is SQVTM, CDR2 ANQGSEA, per germline. The CDR3 consists of 12 residues. CDR3 region: CSAWDLNTEAFF. The CDR3 DNA follows: TGCAGCGCCTGGGACCTGAACACTGAAGCTTTCTTT.

This chain joins TRBV29-1 and TRBJ2-7, with a tentative D call TRBD2 (5 bases). This CDR3 region has 12 residues. V was shortened by 4 bases and J by 2 bases, with 9 bases between the two germline ends. Germline CDR1 SQVTM, CDR2 ANQGSEA. CDR3 bases: TGCAGCGTTGGCACGGAGGCCTACGAGCAGTACTTC. Translation gives CSVGTEAYEQYF.